This record concerns one TCR beta chain sequence. This record belongs to a study of blood T cell repertoires in COVID-19. Study at large: Whether acute or convalescent, the COVID-19 samples came from the United States, Italy and Spain. The analysed material was cDNA or gDNA that came from T cells, B-cell-depleted T cells, or PBMCs.

The CDR3 contains 16 residues. Losses at the gene ends were 8 bases for V and 10 bases for J; bases not matched to a gene: 18. Germline assignment: CDR1 MDHEN and CDR2 SYDVKM. As originally analysed: The authors estimated nucleated cell counts from reference gene primer amplification. Profiled with immunoSEQ multiplex PCR; TCRdb holds only in-frame clones, not every one. The V and J calls and clone size were taken over from that table, and D and trimming were inferred from the DNA. Of about 380,000 clones listed, 85% were seen once; the top ten hold approximately 3.7%. The chain couples TRBV28 to TRBJ2-1, with TRBD2 matching over 9 bases. Sequencing input: peripheral blood. The receptor comes from a woman between 18 and 29 years old with acute or convalescent COVID-19. The CDR3 spells CASGGEASGTFGEQFF. The DNA for the CDR3 is TGTGCCAGCGGGGGGGAGGCTAGCGGGACTTTTGGCGAGCAGTTCTTC.